A single sample is the source of the 21 T cell receptor beta chains below, sequenced in a study of CD8 T cells in Susac syndrome. The RNA input was roughly 0.45 to 1 ug, and it was reverse transcribed with random hexamers. TCRdb reprocessed the immunoSEQ multiplex PCR reads via MiXCR and lists one record per CDR3 protein. The sample carries hundreds of thousands of distinct CDR3 sequences, roughly 93% recorded once. Sequences were obtained from CD4+ T cells from PBMCs. These receptors came from a human donor with multiple sclerosis.

The genes are TRBV6-1 and TRBJ1-2, with 7 nucleotides matching TRBD1. Germline CDR1 MNHNS, CDR2 SASEGT. J was trimmed by 4 bases and V by 1 base; bases with no gene match: 9. The CDR3 loop spans 16 amino acids. This CDR3 reads CASSEEETGTIYGYTF. The CDR3 DNA sequence: TGTGCCAGCAGTGAAGAAGAGACAGGGACCATCTATGGCTACACCTTC.

The V gene is TRBV7-8, the J gene TRBJ1-1; D gene unclear. Germline-derived CDR1 and CDR2 are SGHVS and FQNEAQ. The CDR3 covers 16 residues. The germline V and J ends were trimmed by 1 base and 0 bases, with 12 bases remaining between them. The CDR3 DNA reads TGTGCCAGCAGCTTAGTCCAACCGAAGGTGAACACTGAAGCTTTCTTT. Its translation: CASSLVQPKVNTEAFF.

The chain uses TRBV20-1 and TRBJ2-4; D remains ambiguous. V lost 0 bases and J 1 base, leaving 10 bases between the germline ends. The CDR3 totals 15 residues. In germline, CDR1 is DFQATT, CDR2 SNEGSKA (reference sequence). CDR3 residues: CSARDGTQAKNIQYF. For the CDR3, the DNA is TGCAGTGCTAGAGATGGAACCCAGGCCAAAAACATTCAGTACTTC.

The V call is TRBV13, the J call TRBJ2-5; the D call may be TRBD1 or TRBD2 (5 bases each). This CDR3 region has 14 residues. CDR1 and CDR2 (germline): PRHDT, FYEKMQ (reference sequence). Trimming pared 5 bases from V and 6 bases from J, leaving 16 bases between. CDR3 nucleotides: TGTGCCAGCAGCCTTTCTTCCGGGACCCAGACCCAGTACTTC. Its protein is CASSLSSGTQTQYF.

This chain links TRBV12-3 or TRBV12-4 with TRBJ1-1; D might be TRBD1 (6 bases). Trimming removed 5 bases at V and 11 bases at J, with 18 bases between. The CDR3 totals 13 residues. CDR3 sequence (DNA): TGTGCCAGCAGTAATACAGGGCCAGATACGGCTTTCTTT. Translating it yields CASSNTGPDTAFF.

This clonotype was seen a single time. The CDR3: CASSTPGGELFF. The CDR3, as DNA: TGTGCCAGTAGTACCCCGGGCGGGGAGCTGTTTTTT. V gene TRBV19 combines with J gene TRBJ2-2; unclear D gene. This CDR3 is built from 12 residues. Germline V CDR1 and CDR2: LNHDA, SQIVND (reference sequence). V lost 4 bases and J lost 7, with 7 bases in between.

The V and J genes are TRBV5-1 and TRBJ2-3; D unresolved. Germline CDR1 and CDR2: SGHRS and YFSETQ. Trimming stripped 1 base from V and 4 bases from J, with 19 bases between. This CDR3 spans 17 amino acids. The DNA for the CDR3 is TGCGCCAGCAGCTTGTCGTTTGAGATGCTCTCGGCAGATACGCAGTATTTT. Translation gives CASSLSFEMLSADTQYF.

V usage is TRBV7-9 and J usage is TRBJ1-5; weak D call: TRBD1 (5 bases). Germline values: CDR1 SEHNR, CDR2 FQNEAQ (reference sequence). Trimming left V 5 bases short and J 5 bases short, with 13 bases between. The CDR3 contains 14 residues. CDR3 nucleotides: TGTGCCAGCAGCCCGGGGGACGGGTATCAGCCCCAGCATTTT. Protein product: CASSPGDGYQPQHF.

The J gene is TRBJ1-1, the V gene TRBV30; D remains unclear. V was clipped by 0 bases and J by 4 bases, with 9 bases between them. Germline CDR1 and CDR2: GTSNPN and SVGIG (reference sequence). The CDR3 length is 13 residues. The CDR3 DNA is TGTGCCTGGAGTGTATCTTTTGGCACTGAAGCTTTCTTT. It translates to CAWSVSFGTEAFF.

This clonotype came up once. The rearrangement links TRBV3-1 to TRBJ2-5, with 8 bases aligning to TRBD2. Germline loops: CDR1 LGHDT, CDR2 YNNKEL (reference sequence). The length of the CDR3 is 16 residues. After removal of 4 bases from V and 6 bases from J, the junction contained 13 bases not matched to a gene. In DNA form, the CDR3 reads TGTGCCAGCAGCCCCCTAGGCGGGGGGAACCGTAAGACCCAGTACTTC. Its translation: CASSPLGGGNRKTQYF.

The J gene is TRBJ1-4, the V gene TRBV15; possibly TRBD1 for D (6 bases). The CDR3 is 16 amino acids. Germline V CDR1 and CDR2: LNHNV, YYDKDF (reference sequence). The germline V and J ends were trimmed by 0 bases and 8 bases, with 16 bases remaining between them. The CDR3 region has the DNA TGTGCCACCAGCAGAGATCGGCCAGGGGTGGAAGAAAAACTGTTTTTT. Amino acid sequence: CATSRDRPGVEEKLFF.

The rearrangement joins TRBV5-1 to TRBJ1-5; 8 bases line up with TRBD1. In germline, CDR1 is SGHRS, CDR2 YFSETQ. The ends lost 4 bases at V and 4 bases at J; junction bases unmatched: 7. This CDR3 comprises 15 residues. The CDR3 bases are TGCGCCAGCAGCGAGCAGGGGGCGGGAAATCAGCCCCAGCATTTT. Amino acid sequence: CASSEQGAGNQPQHF.

The rearrangement uses TRBV5-8 and TRBJ1-5; D call uncertain. V shed 2 bases and J shed 7 bases, with 7 bases lying between them. CDR3 length: 12 residues. In germline, CDR1 is SGHTS, CDR2 YDEGEE. This CDR3 reads CASSFREQPQHF. The CDR3, as DNA: TGTGCCAGCAGCTTTAGGGAGCAGCCCCAGCATTTT.

The chain uses TRBV24-1 and TRBJ2-3; 11 bases fit TRBD2. Germline lookup yields CDR1 KGHDR and CDR2 SFDVKD. CDR3 length: 16 amino acids. Trimming cost V 7 bases and J 7 bases; bases outside gene matches: 12. The CDR3 nucleotides are TGTGCCACCAGCCTAGCGGGGGGCGCCGCACTAAATACGCAGTATTTT. Its protein is CATSLAGGAALNTQYF.

This chain connects TRBV5-4 to TRBJ1-1; D ambiguous. The CDR3 has 13 amino acids. V was cut by 0 bases and J by 6 bases, with 9 bases left in between. Germline CDR1 and CDR2: SGHNT and YYREEE (reference sequence). The CDR3 reads CASSLAGVPEAFF. The CDR3 nucleotides are TGTGCCAGCAGCTTGGCTGGGGTACCTGAAGCTTTCTTT.

V and J are TRBV20-1 and TRBJ2-1, with 13 bases aligning to TRBD2. CDR3 length: 14 amino acids. The J segment lost 6 bases and the V segment lost 6 bases, leaving 5 bases of the junction unmatched. Germline CDR1 is DFQATT and CDR2 is SNEGSKA (reference sequence). The CDR3 nucleotides read TGCAGTGCCGAACTAGCGGGGGGGCTCAATGAGCAGTTCTTC. Translation: CSAELAGGLNEQFF.

This rearrangement joins TRBV3-1 to TRBJ2-1; TRBD2 agrees at 10 bases. The CDR3 extends over 18 amino acids. J gave up 0 bases and V 4 bases, and 9 bases lay outside the gene matches. Germline CDR1 LGHDT, CDR2 YNNKEL (reference sequence). CDR3 residues: CASSRGLADLVSYNEQFF. CDR3 sequence (DNA): TGTGCCAGCAGCCGAGGACTAGCGGACTTGGTCTCCTACAATGAGCAGTTCTTC.

The rearrangement uses TRBV3-1 and TRBJ2-7; 9 nucleotides match TRBD2. Looked up from germline, CDR1 is LGHDT and CDR2 is YNNKEL (reference sequence). V lost 3 bases and J lost 4; bases outside the gene matches: 4. This CDR3 region has 14 residues. The CDR3 protein is CASSHSGSGYEQYV. In nucleotides, the CDR3 is TGTGCCAGCAGCCATAGCGGGAGTGGATACGAGCAGTACGTC.

The chain has TRBV4-1 and TRBJ1-4; TRBD1 matches at 9 bases. The CDR3 loop spans 14 amino acids. The V segment lost 5 bases and the J segment 4 bases; nucleotides outside the gene matches: 2. Germline V gene data show CDR1 as MGHRA and CDR2 as YSYEKL. The CDR3 is CASSKTGGNEKLFF. As DNA, the CDR3 is TGCGCCAGCAGCAAGACAGGGGGTAATGAAAAACTGTTTTTT.

The chain carries TRBV20-1 and TRBJ2-3; TRBD1 agrees at 10 bases. V was clipped by 5 bases and J by 6 bases; unmatched bases: 11. The CDR3 has 15 amino acids. The germline V gene has CDR1 DFQATT and CDR2 SNEGSKA (reference sequence). The CDR3 coding sequence is TGCAGTGCTCTCGCCGGGACAGGGGCTTGGGATACGCAGTATTTT. Its translation is CSALAGTGAWDTQYF.

The chain is built from TRBV9 and TRBJ1-1; possible D gene TRBD1, 5 bases. This CDR3 spans 15 amino acids. The germline V gene has CDR1 SGDLS and CDR2 YYNGEE. V was trimmed by 5 bases and J by 4 bases, leaving 18 bases between them. CDR3 sequence: CASSPSHRGLTEAFF. In DNA, the CDR3 is TGTGCCAGCAGTCCATCCCATAGGGGTCTCACTGAAGCTTTCTTT.